The T cell receptor beta chain under discussion was sequenced for a study of CD8 T cells in Susac syndrome. Deletions cut 0 bases from V and 3 bases from J, with 11 bases between. The V gene's germline CDR1 is SGHRS and CDR2 YFSETQ. This CDR3 is built from 15 residues. Random hexamers primed reverse transcription of about 0.5 to 1 ug RNA. TCRdb passed the immunoSEQ multiplex PCR reads through MiXCR, listing each CDR3 protein once. This table has approximately 190,000 distinct CDR3 sequences, around 93% appearing once. The sequenced target, TCR beta, came from blood CD8+ and CD4+ T cells. V usage is TRBV5-1 and J usage is TRBJ2-3; unclear D gene. Sequenced input: CD4+ T cells from PBMCs. The origin of this receptor is a human donor in good health. The CDR3 sequence is CASSLAGDRTDTQYF. The DNA of the CDR3 is TGCGCCAGCAGCTTGGCCGGCGATCGGACAGATACGCAGTATTTT.